Presented here are 28 T cell receptor beta chains from one specimen sequenced in a study of PD-1 blockade in mismatch repair-deficient tumors. Using immunoSEQ multiplex PCR, the repertoire was profiled, and TCRdb retains in-frame clones only, with some absent. The data contain fewer than 50,000 clones, 70% to 80% of them singletons. This specimen was peripheral blood, taken 4 weeks after starting pembrolizumab. These receptors were collected from an adult with mismatch repair-deficient cancer.

The chain is built from TRBV5-1 and TRBJ2-5; 11 positions agree with TRBD1. Germline assignment: CDR1 SGHRS and CDR2 YFSETQ. V lost 3 bases and J lost 4; bases outside the gene matches: 8. The CDR3 covers 16 residues. Here the CDR3 DNA reads TGCGCCAGCAGCTCCGGGACAGGGGGTGGGAGAGAGACCCAGTACTTC. This codes for CASSSGTGGGRETQYF.

This sequence joins TRBV6-1 and TRBJ1-1; D gene uncertain. In germline, CDR1 is MNHNS, CDR2 SASEGT. Trimming cost V 5 bases and J 1 base, with 8 bases left between them. This CDR3 has 13 residues. The CDR3 nucleotides are TGTGCCAGCAGTAAACAACAGAACACTGAAGCTTTCTTT. It translates to CASSKQQNTEAFF.

The rearrangement uses TRBV5-1 and TRBJ2-1, with a weak D call TRBD1 (6 bases). Trimming removed 1 base from V and 4 bases from J, with 18 bases in between. Per germline, CDR1 SGHRS and CDR2 YFSETQ. This CDR3 comprises 17 residues. The CDR3 sequence is CASSLISRGSTYNEQFF. The CDR3 DNA reads TGCGCCAGCAGCTTGATTAGTAGGGGGAGTACTTACAATGAGCAGTTCTTC.

The V call is TRBV5-1, the J call TRBJ2-2, with D uncertain. Germline V gives CDR1 SGHRS, CDR2 YFSETQ. Trimming took 1 base from V and 0 from J, leaving 7 bases between them. There are 15 residues in the CDR3. The CDR3 here is CASSLYAPNTGELFF. The CDR3 DNA sequence: TGCGCCAGCAGCTTGTACGCTCCGAACACCGGGGAGCTGTTTTTT. Together with reference TRBV5-1 and TRBJ2-2, the CDR3 gives the full variable domain: KAGVTQTPRYLIKTRGQQVTLSCSPISGHRSVSWYQQTPGQGLQFLFEYFSETQRNKGNFPGRFSGRQFSNSRSEMNVSTLELGDSALYLCASSLYAPNTGELFFGEGSRLTVL.

The rearrangement uses TRBV2 and TRBJ1-1, with 11 bases aligning to TRBD1. This CDR3 comprises 15 residues. Per the germline V gene, CDR1 is SNHLY and CDR2 is FYNNEI. J lost 4 bases, V lost 3 bases, and 4 bases had no gene match. Here the CDR3 DNA reads TGTGCCAGCAGTGATGGGGGGACAGGGGGCACTGAAGCTTTCTTT. It translates to CASSDGGTGGTEAFF.

This chain links TRBV5-1 with TRBJ1-1; D unclear. This CDR3 contains 14 residues. The germline gives CDR1 SGHRS, CDR2 YFSETQ. Trimming left V 2 bases short and J 4 bases short, with 12 bases between. CDR3: CASSLTPEVTEAFF. DNA for the CDR3: TGCGCCAGCAGCTTAACGCCCGAGGTCACTGAAGCTTTCTTT.

Here the CDR3 DNA reads TGTGCCAGTAGTATCGCAGGGGTTGGTGAGCAGTTCTTC. It yields the protein CASSIAGVGEQFF. V and J are TRBV19 and TRBJ2-1, with D possibly being TRBD1 (6 bases). CDR1 is LNHDA and CDR2 is SQIVND in the germline V gene (reference sequence). Trimming removed 3 bases from V and 9 bases from J, with 12 bases in between. The CDR3 totals 13 residues.

Only one count was recorded for this clone. In DNA, the CDR3 is TGTGCCAGCAGTTTGGCGACCCTCTGGGATGAGCAGTTCTTC. Residues: CASSLATLWDEQFF. V usage is TRBV28 and J usage is TRBJ2-1; no clear D. Trimming left V 3 bases short and J 8 bases short, with 14 bases between. The V gene's germline CDR1 is MDHEN and CDR2 SYDVKM. This CDR3 is 14 amino acids long.

The rearrangement joins TRBV28 to TRBJ1-2; D is unclear. The germline CDR1 and CDR2 sequences are MDHEN and SYDVKM. The germline V and J ends were trimmed by 1 base and 0 bases, with 9 bases remaining between them. The CDR3 is made up of 15 amino acids. This chain's CDR3 is CASSLSRGANYGYTF. For the CDR3, the DNA is TGTGCCAGCAGTTTATCAAGAGGCGCTAACTATGGCTACACCTTC.

The CDR3 is CASSIGAGNTEAFF. CDR3 in DNA: TGTGCCAGTAGTATAGGAGCAGGGAACACTGAAGCTTTCTTT. J is TRBJ1-1 and V is TRBV19; no clear D. This CDR3 spans 14 amino acids. From germline, CDR1 is LNHDA and CDR2 SQIVND (reference sequence). V shed 1 base and J shed 1 base, with 7 bases lying between them. Looking up the rest from reference TRBV19 and TRBJ1-1 gives the full variable domain: DGGITQSPKYLFRKEGQNVTLSCEQNLNHDAMYWYRQDPGQGLRLIYYSQIVNDFQKGDIAEGYSVSREKKESFPLTVTSAQKNPTAFYLCASSIGAGNTEAFFGQGTRLTVV.

V usage is TRBV28 and J usage is TRBJ2-7; D call uncertain. CDR3 length equals 14 residues. Germline V gives CDR1 MDHEN, CDR2 SYDVKM. The V end lost 6 bases, the J end lost 2 bases, and 14 bases lay between the germline ends. In nucleotides, the CDR3 is TGTGCCAGCAGACTAAGAAGTGGGACCTACGAGCAGTACTTC. Translating it yields CASRLRSGTYEQYF.

This rearrangement joins TRBV28 to TRBJ2-1; D ambiguous. CDR1 and CDR2 (germline): MDHEN, SYDVKM. The CDR3 covers 14 residues. Trimming stripped 3 bases from V and 6 bases from J, with 12 bases between. CDR3 nucleotide sequence: TGTGCCAGCAGTTTTGTAAGGGTTGGCAATGAGCAGTTCTTC. Its protein product is CASSFVRVGNEQFF. The complete variable domain, with remaining parts taken from reference TRBV28 and TRBJ2-1, reads DVKVTQSSRYLVKRTGEKVFLECVQDMDHENMFWYRQDPGLGLRLIYFSYDVKMKEKGDIPEGYSVSREKKERFSLILESASTNQTSMYLCASSFVRVGNEQFFGPGTRLTVL.

The chain uses TRBV4-3 and TRBJ2-5; D ambiguous. The germline gives CDR1 LGHNA, CDR2 YSLEER. Trimming pared 6 bases from V and 5 bases from J, leaving 13 bases between. The CDR3 is made up of 13 amino acids. The CDR3 sequence: CASSYWRRETQYF. The CDR3 DNA sequence: TGCGCCAGCAGTTACTGGCGGCGGGAGACCCAGTACTTC.

This clone was picked up a small number of times. The chain has TRBV5-6 and TRBJ1-1; a possible D gene is TRBD1 (6 bases). In germline, CDR1 is SGHDT, CDR2 YYEEEE. V lost 1 base to trimming and J lost 5 bases, with 12 bases between them. This CDR3 contains 14 residues. DNA for the CDR3: TGTGCCAGCAGCTTGTGGGGGGCAGGAACTGAAGCTTTCTTT. Residues: CASSLWGAGTEAFF. Together with reference TRBV5-6 and TRBJ1-1, the CDR3 gives the full variable domain: DAGVTQSPTHLIKTRGQQVTLRCSPKSGHDTVSWYQQALGQGPQFIFQYYEEEERQRGNFPDRFSGHQFPNYSSELNVNALLLGDSALYLCASSLWGAGTEAFFGQGTRLTVV.

The rearrangement uses TRBV19 and TRBJ2-7, with a tentative D call TRBD2 (5 bases). Trimming removed 5 bases at V and 6 bases at J, with 14 bases between. The CDR3 runs 13 residues. CDR1 is LNHDA and CDR2 is SQIVND in the germline V gene (reference sequence). CDR3 residues: CASSPGSPREQYF. The CDR3 coding sequence is TGTGCCAGTAGTCCGGGATCTCCCCGCGAGCAGTACTTC.

The chain recombines TRBV19 with TRBJ2-1; 13 bases map to TRBD2. This CDR3 is 14 amino acids long. Germline loops: CDR1 LNHDA, CDR2 SQIVND (reference sequence). V was clipped by 6 bases and J by 10 bases; unmatched bases: 6. CDR3 protein: CASSRTSGSSEQFF. Here the CDR3 DNA reads TGTGCCAGTAGCCGGACTAGCGGGAGTTCAGAGCAGTTCTTC.

The CDR3 is CASSPLGTRGYEQYF. The CDR3 DNA reads TGTGCCAGCAGCCCACTCGGGACTCGGGGGTACGAGCAGTACTTC. This chain uses TRBV5-6 with TRBJ2-7, with a possible D match to TRBD2 (6 bases). The V and J ends lost 4 bases and 4 bases respectively, with 18 bases between them. CDR1 is SGHDT, CDR2 YYEEEE, per germline. The CDR3 length is 15 residues.

J is TRBJ2-7 and V is TRBV20-1, with a possible D match to TRBD1 (7 bases). Germline loops: CDR1 DFQATT, CDR2 SNEGSKA (reference sequence). This CDR3 region has 11 residues. V lost 6 bases and J lost 7, with 13 bases in between. In DNA, the CDR3 is TGCAGTGCCACGACAGGGAGGGAGCAGTACTTC. Its translation is CSATTGREQYF.

The chain carries TRBV28 and TRBJ2-1; D is possibly TRBD1 (6 bases). Germline V gives CDR1 MDHEN, CDR2 SYDVKM. The CDR3 loop spans 14 amino acids. V lost 6 bases to trimming and J lost 3 bases, with 12 bases between them. The DNA of the CDR3 is TGTGCCAGCAGAACTCAGGGGTTCTACAATGAGCAGTTCTTC. It encodes CASRTQGFYNEQFF.

The sample holds one count of this clone. This chain joins TRBV6-5 and TRBJ1-4; D might be TRBD1 (6 bases). In germline, CDR1 is MNHEY, CDR2 SVGAGI. CDR3 length: 13 amino acids. The ends were cut back, 10 bases at V and 8 bases at J, with 17 bases in the middle. The CDR3 reads CATQSRGFEKLFF. CDR3 DNA sequence: TGTGCCACTCAATCGAGGGGGTTCGAAAAACTGTTTTTT.

The chain employs TRBV5-1 and TRBJ2-7; the D gene is possibly TRBD2 (6 bases). The CDR3 sequence is 14 residues long. Trimming removed 4 bases at V and 4 bases at J, with 15 bases between. The germline V gene encodes CDR1 SGHRS and CDR2 YFSETQ. The chain's CDR3 is CASSIGGVLYEQYF. CDR3 nucleotide sequence: TGCGCCAGCAGCATAGGAGGGGTCCTTTACGAGCAGTACTTC.

CDR3 loop: CASSASGRGTGELFF. DNA for the CDR3: TGTGCCAGCAGTGCTAGCGGGAGGGGCACCGGGGAGCTGTTTTTT. The gene calls are TRBV5-6 and TRBJ2-2, with TRBD2 matching 12 bases. This CDR3 has 15 residues. CDR1 and CDR2 from the germline V gene are SGHDT and YYEEEE. The J segment lost 4 bases and the V segment lost 5 bases, leaving 3 bases of the junction unmatched.

V gene TRBV7-9 combines with J gene TRBJ1-1; D not certain. The V gene lost 5 bases and the J gene lost 2 bases, with 9 bases spanning the gap. Per the germline V gene, CDR1 is SEHNR and CDR2 is FQNEAQ (reference sequence). The CDR3 runs 13 residues. The CDR3 is CASSRVLNTEAFF. The DNA for the CDR3 is TGTGCCAGCAGCCGGGTCCTTAACACTGAAGCTTTCTTT.

The gene calls are TRBV12-5 and TRBJ2-4, with D tentatively TRBD1 or TRBD2 (6 bases each). The CDR3 consists of 20 residues. Germline CDR1 and CDR2: LGHNT and FRNRAP. The germline V and J ends were trimmed by 0 bases and 0 bases, with 21 bases remaining between them. The CDR3 DNA follows: TGTGCTAGTGGTTTGGTACTGTGGGGGGCCCGGCAAGAAGCCAAAAACATTCAGTACTTC. Protein product: CASGLVLWGARQEAKNIQYF.

V gene TRBV28 combines with J gene TRBJ2-5; D uncertain. The CDR3 spans 15 residues. The germline V and J ends were trimmed by 3 bases and 5 bases, with 16 bases remaining between them. Germline values: CDR1 MDHEN, CDR2 SYDVKM. The DNA of the CDR3 is TGTGCCAGCAGTTTGCCGCGACCGAAAACGGAGACCCAGTACTTC. Translation gives CASSLPRPKTETQYF.

The chain has TRBV30 and TRBJ2-2; D gene unclear. Germline CDR1 is GTSNPN and CDR2 is SVGIG (reference sequence). The CDR3 is made up of 13 amino acids. V lost 0 bases and J 6 bases, leaving 8 bases between the germline ends. The CDR3 reads CAWSVSDPGELFF. CDR3 nucleotide sequence: TGTGCCTGGAGTGTTTCAGACCCCGGGGAGCTGTTTTTT.

The V call is TRBV19, the J call TRBJ2-2; tentatively, D is TRBD1 (5 bases). The CDR3 runs 14 residues. CDR1 LNHDA and CDR2 SQIVND come from the germline V gene (reference sequence). V was cut by 3 bases and J by 6 bases, with 11 bases left in between. DNA of the CDR3: TGTGCCAGTAGTATTCAGGGTACGTCCGGGGAGCTGTTTTTT. Its translation: CASSIQGTSGELFF.

V is TRBV29-1 and J is TRBJ2-1; TRBD2 aligns across 7 bases. Losses at the gene ends were 7 bases for V and 5 bases for J; bases not matched to a gene: 11. Germline lookup yields CDR1 SQVTM and CDR2 ANQGSEA. The CDR3 runs 14 residues. The CDR3 nucleotides are TGCAGCGCCGGGTCGGGGGGAAGCCACAATGAGCAGTTCTTC. Translating gives CSAGSGGSHNEQFF.